This T cell receptor (beta chain) was captured by sequencing in a study of T-cell memory formation after mild COVID-19. Points on this clonotype: Its matching antigen is unknown.

TCRdb reprocessed the 5' RACE reads via MiXCR and lists one record per CDR3 protein. The sample contains about 150,000 distinct CDR3 sequences, roughly 14% of which appear only once. This CDR3 contains 13 residues. V lost 4 bases and J lost 7, with 11 bases in between. CDR1 is MNHEY and CDR2 is SMNVEV in the germline V gene (reference sequence). Study-level results: In pre-infection memory, a portion of responding clones appeared, which suggested that cross-reactive memory joined. Contracting clones, day 15 to 85, had balanced CD4/CD8, and later expanders favored CD4+. Researchers report contracting CD4+ clones mostly in CM and EM, with CD8+ clones in EMRA.

The sequence was obtained from an adult woman who had mild COVID-19 (a few samples of this study predate the infection). Cell type and time point are not known. This chain links TRBV27 with TRBJ2-1; D is unclear. The material sequenced was PBMCs or a T cell subset sorted from them (not recorded which). CDR3 nucleotide sequence: TGTGCCAGCAGTTCAGCGCTGTGGAATGAGCAGTTCTTC. Protein product: CASSSALWNEQFF.